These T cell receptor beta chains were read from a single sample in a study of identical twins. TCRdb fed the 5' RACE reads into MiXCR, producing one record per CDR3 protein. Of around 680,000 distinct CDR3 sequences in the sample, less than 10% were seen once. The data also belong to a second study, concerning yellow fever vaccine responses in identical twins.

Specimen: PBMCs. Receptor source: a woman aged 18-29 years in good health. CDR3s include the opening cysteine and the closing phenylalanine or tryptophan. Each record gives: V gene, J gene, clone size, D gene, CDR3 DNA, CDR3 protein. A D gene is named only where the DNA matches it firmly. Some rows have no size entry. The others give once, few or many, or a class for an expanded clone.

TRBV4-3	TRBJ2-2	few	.	TGCGCCAGCAGCCAAGAAGCGCGGTCGACCGGGGAGCTGTTTTTT	CASSQEARSTGELFF
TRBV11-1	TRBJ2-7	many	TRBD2	TGTGCCAGCAGCTCCTGGGGGGGGCCTGGGACTAGCGGGTCGACCGAGCAGTACTTC	CASSSWGGPGTSGSTEQYF
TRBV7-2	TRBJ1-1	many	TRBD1	TGTGCCAGCAGGACAGGGTGGGGGAACACTGAAGCTTTCTTT	CASRTGWGNTEAFF
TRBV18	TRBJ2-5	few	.	TGTGCCAGCTCACCGTCCATCCAAGAGACCCAGTACTTC	CASSPSIQETQYF
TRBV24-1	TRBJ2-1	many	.	TGTGCCACCAGTGACGGACAGACAGATTACAATGAGCAGTTCTTC	CATSDGQTDYNEQFF
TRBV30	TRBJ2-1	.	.	TGTGCCTGGATCGACAGGAAACACAAATCCTACAATGAGCAGCTCTTC	CAWIDRKHKSYNEQLF
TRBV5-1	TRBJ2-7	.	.	TGCGCCAGCAGCGCGCCAACCCTCTCCTACGAGCAGTACTTC	CASSAPTLSYEQYF
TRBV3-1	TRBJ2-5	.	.	TGTGCCAGCAGCCAAGGCGAGGGAAGGGGAGAGACCCAGTACTTC	CASSQGEGRGETQYF
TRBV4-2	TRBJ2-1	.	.	TGTGCCAGCAGCCAAGACCCTTATTTACAGGGCAATGAGCAGTTCTTC	CASSQDPYLQGNEQFF
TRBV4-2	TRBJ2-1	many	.	TGTGCCAGCAGCCAAGATGGCTCTAGCTCCTACAATGAGCAGTTCTTC	CASSQDGSSSYNEQFF
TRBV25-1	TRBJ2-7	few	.	TGTGCCAGCAGTGCCGGGCCCTTAGGGGTCTACGAGCAGTACTTC	CASSAGPLGVYEQYF
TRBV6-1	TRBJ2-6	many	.	TGTGCCAGCAGTGAAAATGAGGCCTCTGGGGCCAACGTCCTGACTTTC	CASSENEASGANVLTF
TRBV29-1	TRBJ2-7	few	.	TGCAGCGTTGAAGGATGGGCGGGGAACACCTACGAGCAGTACTTC	CSVEGWAGNTYEQYF